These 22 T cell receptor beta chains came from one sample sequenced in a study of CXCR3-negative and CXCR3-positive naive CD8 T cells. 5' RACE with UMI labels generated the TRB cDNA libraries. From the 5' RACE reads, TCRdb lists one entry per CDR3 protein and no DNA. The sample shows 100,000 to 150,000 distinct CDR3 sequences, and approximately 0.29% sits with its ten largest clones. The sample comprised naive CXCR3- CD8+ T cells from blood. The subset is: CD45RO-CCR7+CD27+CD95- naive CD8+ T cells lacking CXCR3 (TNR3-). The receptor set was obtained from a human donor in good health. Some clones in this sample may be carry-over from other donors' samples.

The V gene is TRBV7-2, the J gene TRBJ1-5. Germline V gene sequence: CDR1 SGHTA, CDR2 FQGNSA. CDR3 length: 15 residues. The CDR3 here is CASSLSWQTNQPQHF.

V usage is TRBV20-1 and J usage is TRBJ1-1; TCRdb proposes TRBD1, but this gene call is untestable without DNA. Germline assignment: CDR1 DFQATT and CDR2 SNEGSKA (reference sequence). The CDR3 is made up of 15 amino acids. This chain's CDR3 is CSARFPLVANTEAFF.

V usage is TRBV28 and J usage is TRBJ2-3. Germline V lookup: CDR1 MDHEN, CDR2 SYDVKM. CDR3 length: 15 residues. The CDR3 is CASSLPGVGTDTQYF.

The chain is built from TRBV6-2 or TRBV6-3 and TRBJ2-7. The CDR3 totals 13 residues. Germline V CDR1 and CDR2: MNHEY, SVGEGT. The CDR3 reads CASSYSNSYEQYF.

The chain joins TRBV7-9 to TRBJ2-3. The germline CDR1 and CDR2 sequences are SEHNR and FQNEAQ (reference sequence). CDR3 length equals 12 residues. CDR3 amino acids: CASTHTTDTQYF.

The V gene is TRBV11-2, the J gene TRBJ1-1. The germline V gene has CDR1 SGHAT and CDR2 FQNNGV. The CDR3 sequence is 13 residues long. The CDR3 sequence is CVSSLGSYTEAFF.

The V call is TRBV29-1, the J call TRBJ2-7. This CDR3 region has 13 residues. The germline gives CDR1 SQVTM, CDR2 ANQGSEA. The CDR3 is CSVESGWLGEQYF.

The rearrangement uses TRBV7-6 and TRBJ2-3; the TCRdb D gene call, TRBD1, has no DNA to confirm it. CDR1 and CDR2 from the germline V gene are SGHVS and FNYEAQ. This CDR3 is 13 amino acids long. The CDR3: CASSWGSTDTQYF.

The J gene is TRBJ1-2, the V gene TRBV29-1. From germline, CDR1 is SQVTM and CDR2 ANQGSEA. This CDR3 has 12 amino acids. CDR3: CSVAGGGYGYTF.

The CDR3 protein is CASSVAAEVEQFF. The V and J genes are TRBV9 and TRBJ2-1. The CDR3 is 13 residues long. From germline, CDR1 is SGDLS and CDR2 YYNGEE.

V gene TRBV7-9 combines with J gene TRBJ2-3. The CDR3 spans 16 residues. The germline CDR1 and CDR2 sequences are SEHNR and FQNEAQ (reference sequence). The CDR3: CASSTLGLVGPDTQYF. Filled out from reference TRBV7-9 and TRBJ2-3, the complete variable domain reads DTGVSQNPRHKITKRGQNVTFRCDPISEHNRLYWYRQTLGQGPEFLTYFQNEAQLEKSRLLSDRFSAERPKGSFSTLEIQRTEQGDSAMYLCASSTLGLVGPDTQYFGPGTRLTVL.

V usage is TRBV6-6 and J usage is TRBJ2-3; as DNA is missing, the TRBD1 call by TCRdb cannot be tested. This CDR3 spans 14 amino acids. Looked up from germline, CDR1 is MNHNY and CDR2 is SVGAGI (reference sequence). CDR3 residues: CASSPGEASDTQYF.

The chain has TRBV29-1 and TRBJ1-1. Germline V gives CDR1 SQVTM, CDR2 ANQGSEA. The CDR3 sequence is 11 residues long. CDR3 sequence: CSVHMGSEAFF.

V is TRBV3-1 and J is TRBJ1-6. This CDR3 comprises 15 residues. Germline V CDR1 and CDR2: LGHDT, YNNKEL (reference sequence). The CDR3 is CASSQDGQGGSPLHF.

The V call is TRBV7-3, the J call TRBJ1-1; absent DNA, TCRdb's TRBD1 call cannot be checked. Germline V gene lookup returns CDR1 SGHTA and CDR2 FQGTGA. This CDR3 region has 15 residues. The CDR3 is CASSPHPQGIAEAFF.

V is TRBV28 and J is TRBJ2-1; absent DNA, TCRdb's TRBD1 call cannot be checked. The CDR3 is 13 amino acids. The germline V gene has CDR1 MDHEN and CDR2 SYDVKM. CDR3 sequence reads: CASSLDSINEQFF.

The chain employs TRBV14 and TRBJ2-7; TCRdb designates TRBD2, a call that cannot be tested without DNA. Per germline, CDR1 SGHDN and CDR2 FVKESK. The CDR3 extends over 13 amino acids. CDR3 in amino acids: CASSQLRRYEQYF.

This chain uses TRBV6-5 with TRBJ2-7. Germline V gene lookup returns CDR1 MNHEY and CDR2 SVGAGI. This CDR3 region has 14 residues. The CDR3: CASSYSSVDYEQYF.

CDR3 residues: CASSLIEYAGVNEQFF. V is TRBV7-2 and J is TRBJ2-1. CDR3 size: 16 residues. The germline CDR1 and CDR2 sequences are SGHTA and FQGNSA.

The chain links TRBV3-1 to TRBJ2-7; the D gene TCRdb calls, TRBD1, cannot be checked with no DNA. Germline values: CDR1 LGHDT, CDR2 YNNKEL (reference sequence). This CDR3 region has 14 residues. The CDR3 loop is CASSQGTGGDEQYF.

CDR3 amino acids: CASIPLAGGGNEQFF. The V and J genes are TRBV28 and TRBJ2-1; TCRdb indicates TRBD2, and absent DNA this call remains unverified. The V gene's germline CDR1 is MDHEN and CDR2 SYDVKM. CDR3 size: 15 residues. The entire variable domain, with the rest obtained from reference TRBV28 and TRBJ2-1, is as follows: DVKVTQSSRYLVKRTGEKVFLECVQDMDHENMFWYRQDPGLGLRLIYFSYDVKMKEKGDIPEGYSVSREKKERFSLILESASTNQTSMYLCASIPLAGGGNEQFFGPGTRLTVL.

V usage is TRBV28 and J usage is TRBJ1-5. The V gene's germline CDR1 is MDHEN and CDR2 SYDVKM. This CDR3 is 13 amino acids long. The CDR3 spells CASSFSFNQPQHF.